These T cell receptor beta chains were read from a single sample in a study of control samples from healthy donors and cancer patients. The protocol was immunoSEQ multiplex PCR, while the TCRdb copy is restricted to in-frame clones and leaves out a portion. The table lists 200,000 to 250,000 clones, around 94% of them singletons. Sequences were obtained from blood. The receptor source for this set is a man between 50 and 59 years old in good health. The CDR3 runs from the conserved cysteine through the conserved F or W. Each record gives: V gene, J gene, CDR3 length, clone size, D gene, CDR3 DNA, CDR3 protein. The D gene is left open where the match is weak. Rows give clone size only sometimes, using once, few, many, or a class for an expanded clone.

TRBV6-5	TRBJ1-1	14	NA	NA	TGTGCCAGCAGTTATGGGGGGCTGGGGACTGAAGCTTTCTTT	CASSYGGLGTEAFF
TRBV2	TRBJ1-2	12	NA	NA	TGTGCCAGCAGCTTGGGGGATATGCGGTACACCTTC	CASSLGDMRYTF
TRBV27	TRBJ1-5	15	once	NA	TGTGCCAGCAGTTTGGGGCAGGTATCAAATCAGCCCCAGCATTTT	CASSLGQVSNQPQHF
TRBV5-6	TRBJ2-3	15	NA	TRBD1	TGTGCCAGCAGCTTCGGGACAGGGAGCACAGATACGCAGTATTTT	CASSFGTGSTDTQYF
TRBV28	TRBJ2-5	12	once	NA	TGTGCCAGCAGTTTTTGGGGAGAGACCCAGTACTTC	CASSFWGETQYF
TRBV7-7	TRBJ2-2	13	NA	NA	TGTGCCAGCAGCTTACATTTGGCCGGGGAGCTGTTTTTT	CASSLHLAGELFF
TRBV9	TRBJ1-3	15	NA	NA	TGTGCCAGCAGCGAAGACAAGTTCTCTGGAAACACCATATATTTT	CASSEDKFSGNTIYF
TRBV24-1	TRBJ2-2	16	once	NA	TGTGCCACCAGTGACCCCGGACAGTTGAACACCGGGGAGCTGTTTTTT	CATSDPGQLNTGELFF
TRBV4-2	TRBJ2-2	16	medium-sized	NA	TGTGCCAGCAGCCAAGAAACCCGGCATAACACCGGGGAGCTGTTTTTT	CASSQETRHNTGELFF
TRBV7-9	TRBJ2-6	10	NA	NA	TGTGCCAGCAGCTTTAACGTCCTGACTTTC	CASSFNVLTF
TRBV24-1	TRBJ2-1	15	NA	NA	TGTGCCACCAGTGGCGGGACGGATATACCCAATGAGCAGTTCTTC	CATSGGTDIPNEQFF
TRBV7-9	TRBJ1-5	15	NA	NA	TGTGCCAGCAGTCAGGGCCTTTGGGAGAGTCAGCCCCAGCATTTT	CASSQGLWESQPQHF
TRBV3-1/TRBV3-2	TRBJ2-3	18	NA	NA	TGTGCCAGCAGCCAAGTCGGCCGGAGTGGGGGGGGCCCAGATACGCAGTATTTT	CASSQVGRSGGGPDTQYF
TRBV6-2/TRBV6-3	TRBJ2-7	16	NA	TRBD2	TGTGCCAGCAGTTACTCGATCGTAGCGGGCGGTTACGAGCAGTACTTC	CASSYSIVAGGYEQYF